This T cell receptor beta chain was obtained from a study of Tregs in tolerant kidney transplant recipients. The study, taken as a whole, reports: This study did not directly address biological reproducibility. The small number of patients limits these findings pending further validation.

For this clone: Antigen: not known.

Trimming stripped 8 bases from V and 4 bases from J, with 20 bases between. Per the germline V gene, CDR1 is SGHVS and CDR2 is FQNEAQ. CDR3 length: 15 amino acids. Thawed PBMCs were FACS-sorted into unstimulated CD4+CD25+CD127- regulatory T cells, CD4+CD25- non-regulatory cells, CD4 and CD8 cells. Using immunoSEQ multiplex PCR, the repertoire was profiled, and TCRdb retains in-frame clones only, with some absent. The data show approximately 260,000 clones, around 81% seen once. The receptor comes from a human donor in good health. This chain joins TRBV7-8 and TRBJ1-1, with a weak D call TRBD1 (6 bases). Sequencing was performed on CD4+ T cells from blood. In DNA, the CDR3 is TGTGCCAGCGCGTGGGGTAGTGGGGGCACCACTGAAGCTTTCTTT. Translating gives CASAWGSGGTTEAFF.